Each of the 27 T cell receptor beta chains below was sequenced from the same sample in a study of T cell repertoires in cytomegalovirus infection. TCRdb re-analysed the reads in MiXCR, keeping a single row per CDR3 protein. The sample has approximately 100,000 distinct CDR3 sequences, 20% to 30% seen once. What was sequenced was CD8+ T cells from PBMCs. Every receptor here comes from a human donor in good health (CMV status not recorded). Some clones in this sample may be carry-over from other donors' samples.

The chain employs TRBV4-3 and TRBJ1-5; the D gene is possibly TRBD1 (5 bases). The CDR3 is 16 residues long. With 0 bases removed from V and 2 bases from J, the gap between germline ends came to 11 bases. Germline V lookup: CDR1 LGHNA, CDR2 YSLEER. CDR3 coding DNA: TGCGCCAGCAGCCAAGATTTCGGGGCAGGCAATCAGCCCCAGCATTTT. This sequence encodes CASSQDFGAGNQPQHF.

The table lists this clonotype with many counts. J is TRBJ2-3 and V is TRBV7-2, with D hard to call. The germline CDR1 and CDR2 sequences are SGHTA and FQGNSA. CDR3 length: 15 residues. The ends were cut back, 5 bases at V and 0 bases at J, with 12 bases in the middle. CDR3 coding DNA: TGTGCCAGCAGCCTTTCTCATACTAGCACAGATACGCAGTATTTT. Protein product: CASSLSHTSTDTQYF.

This clonotype was observed at least ten times. The J gene is TRBJ2-1, the V gene TRBV7-8; D tentatively fits TRBD1 or TRBD2 (5 bases each). The CDR3 has 16 residues. CDR1 is SGHVS, CDR2 FQNEAQ, per germline. V was trimmed by 6 bases and J by 2 bases, leaving 17 bases between them. As DNA, the CDR3 is TGTGCCAGCAGACTAGGGGACCCGACTCCCTACAATGAGCAGTTCTTC. Encoded protein: CASRLGDPTPYNEQFF.

The chain uses TRBV4-1 and TRBJ2-1; D gene unclear. Germline lookup yields CDR1 MGHRA and CDR2 YSYEKL. Trimming removed 1 base from V and 8 bases from J, with 9 bases in between. This CDR3 is 13 amino acids long. In DNA form, the CDR3 reads TGCGCCAGCAGCCAAGTGAGGTTCGATGAGCAGTTCTTC. As protein: CASSQVRFDEQFF.

The chain is built from TRBV6-4 and TRBJ2-1; D ambiguous. CDR3 length: 12 residues. The V end was cut by 5 bases, the J end by 7 bases, with 9 bases between. Germline values: CDR1 MRHNA, CDR2 SNTAGT. CDR3 coding DNA: TGTGCCAGCAGTCACGGCCAGAATGAGCAGTTCTTC. It is translated as CASSHGQNEQFF.

On this clonotype itself: Here the CDR3 omits its conserved ending phenylalanine or tryptophan, so a read error is the likely source. This rearrangement joins TRBV7-2 to TRBJ2-3; the D is unclear. The CDR3 sequence is 13 residues long. CDR1 is SGHTA, CDR2 FQGNSA, per germline. V was pared by 4 bases and J by 0 bases, with 5 bases between. CDR3 in DNA: TGTGCCAGCAGCTCTTACAGCACAGATACGCAGTATTTA. It translates to CASSSYSTDTQYL.

The chain joins TRBV3-1 to TRBJ1-1, with D uncertain. The CDR3 runs 15 residues. The germline gives CDR1 LGHDT, CDR2 YNNKEL (reference sequence). V lost 0 bases and J 5 bases, leaving 13 bases between the germline ends. This CDR3 is CASSQDQGILTEAFF. The CDR3 region has the DNA TGTGCCAGCAGCCAAGATCAAGGGATTCTGACTGAAGCTTTCTTT.

This chain connects TRBV7-9 to TRBJ2-5; 13 positions agree with TRBD2. The germline V gene has CDR1 SEHNR and CDR2 FQNEAQ (reference sequence). The V and J ends lost 5 bases and 1 base, in that order; junction bases with no gene match: 7. This CDR3 has 17 residues. For the CDR3, the DNA is TGTGCCAGCAGCATTAGACTAGCGGGAGGCCTCCAAGAGACCCAGTACTTC. Translation gives CASSIRLAGGLQETQYF. The full variable domain, with the rest looked up from reference TRBV7-9 and TRBJ2-5, is DTGVSQNPRHKITKRGQNVTFRCDPISEHNRLYWYRQTLGQGPEFLTYFQNEAQLEKSRLLSDRFSAERPKGSFSTLEIQRTEQGDSAMYLCASSIRLAGGLQETQYFGPGTRLLVL.

V gene TRBV4-3 combines with J gene TRBJ1-4, with TRBD1 matching 9 bases. Germline-derived CDR1 and CDR2 are LGHNA and YSLEER. V lost 0 bases, J lost 1 base, and 9 bases stayed unmatched. This CDR3 is built from 19 residues. CDR3 DNA sequence: TGCGCCAGCAGCCAAGATCCGAGGACAGGGGACTTAACTAATGAAAAACTGTTTTTT. Amino acid sequence: CASSQDPRTGDLTNEKLFF.

The chain employs TRBV5-6 and TRBJ1-1; D remains unclear. Per the germline V gene, CDR1 is SGHDT and CDR2 is YYEEEE. This CDR3 has 13 residues. Between the trimmed V and J ends, which lost 0 bases and 12 bases, there was a span of 15 bases. The CDR3 loop is CASSLEVLWDPFF. The CDR3 DNA follows: TGTGCCAGCAGCTTGGAGGTGCTCTGGGATCCTTTCTTT.

V gene TRBV5-6 combines with J gene TRBJ2-1; 9 bases are a match to TRBD2. Per the germline V gene, CDR1 is SGHDT and CDR2 is YYEEEE. This CDR3 is 18 amino acids long. V dropped 3 bases and J dropped 3; count of bases not matched to a gene: 13. The CDR3 nucleotides read TGTGCCAGCAGCTCGGCTCTAGCGGGACCCTTCAACTACAATGAGCAGTTCTTC. This sequence encodes CASSSALAGPFNYNEQFF.

J is TRBJ2-4 and V is TRBV28; unclear D gene. Deletions cut 7 bases from V and 0 bases from J, with 10 bases between. Germline V gene sequence: CDR1 MDHEN, CDR2 SYDVKM. The CDR3 extends over 14 amino acids. Written as DNA, the CDR3 is TGTGCCAGCACTAACGGTTTAGCCAAAAACATTCAGTACTTC. Its translation is CASTNGLAKNIQYF.

This clonotype was observed a few times. The chain joins TRBV6-5 to TRBJ2-4; possibly TRBD1 for D (6 bases). CDR1 and CDR2 (germline): MNHEY, SVGAGI. V shed 5 bases and J shed 1 base, with 15 bases lying between them. CDR3 length: 16 residues. The CDR3 DNA sequence: TGTGCCAGCAGTCTACTTACAGGGTTGGCCAAAAACATTCAGTACTTC. Translation: CASSLLTGLAKNIQYF.

This chain links TRBV7-3 with TRBJ2-3; D might be TRBD1 (6 bases). The CDR3 runs 12 residues. CDR1 is SGHTA, CDR2 FQGTGA, per germline. Trimming pared 5 bases from V and 14 bases from J, leaving 17 bases between. Here the CDR3 reads CASSDLPGVLYF. The DNA for the CDR3 is TGTGCCAGCAGCGACTTACCAGGGGTGTTGTATTTT.

As concerns this clonotype: The junction and the germline gene differ at one end; a read error may be behind it. The chain couples TRBV28 to TRBJ2-1; 7 bases map to TRBD1. This CDR3 is 16 amino acids long. The germline V gene encodes CDR1 MDHEN and CDR2 SYDVKM. CDR3 region: CAGRSCLTGTYNEQFF. DNA for the CDR3: TGTGCCGGCAGGAGCTGCCTGACAGGGACGTACAATGAGCAGTTCTTC.

This clonotype was picked up many times. The chain combines TRBV4-1 with TRBJ1-6; 7 nucleotides match TRBD1. The CDR3 covers 15 residues. Germline V gene sequence: CDR1 MGHRA, CDR2 YSYEKL. Germline trimming cut 1 base from V and 7 bases from J; bases unmatched to any gene: 4. CDR3 region: CASSQAGTENSPLHF. In DNA, the CDR3 is TGCGCCAGCAGCCAAGCAGGGACAGAAAATTCACCCCTCCACTTT.

The V and J genes are TRBV6-1 and TRBJ2-3; TRBD2 matches at 10 bases. Germline-derived CDR1 and CDR2 are MNHNS and SASEGT. J gave up 0 bases and V 10 bases, and 13 bases lay outside the gene matches. The CDR3 consists of 17 residues. CDR3 nucleotide sequence: TGTGCCACCACTAGCGGGGTCCTTCCAGCTAGCACAGATACGCAGTATTTT. Translation: CATTSGVLPASTDTQYF.

This clonotype was found many times. This chain connects TRBV10-3 to TRBJ2-5; a weak D match, TRBD1 (5 bases). The V end lost 0 bases, the J end lost 5 bases, and 16 bases lay between the germline ends. The CDR3 has 16 amino acids. The germline CDR1 and CDR2 sequences are ENHRY and SYGVKD. CDR3 protein: CAISESDRQGLETQYF. The CDR3, as DNA: TGTGCCATCAGTGAGTCGGATAGGCAGGGTCTGGAGACCCAGTACTTC.

CDR3 residues: CAISEGTEAFF. The CDR3 DNA sequence: TGTGCCATCAGTGAAGGTACTGAAGCTTTCTTT. The chain is built from TRBV10-3 and TRBJ1-1; D is undetermined. V gave up 3 bases and J gave up 5 bases, with 4 bases separating them. This CDR3 has 11 residues. The germline V gene has CDR1 ENHRY and CDR2 SYGVKD.

This clonotype has just a few counts. This chain uses TRBV20-1 with TRBJ1-2; D may be TRBD1 (6 bases). Germline assignment: CDR1 DFQATT and CDR2 SNEGSKA (reference sequence). The CDR3 extends over 13 amino acids. V gave up 3 bases and J gave up 4 bases, with 12 bases separating them. The CDR3 DNA follows: TGCAGTGCTAGGGGGGGGGCTACCTATGGCTACACCTTC. Translated, it gives CSARGGATYGYTF.

The rearrangement joins TRBV14 to TRBJ2-7, with 9 bases aligning to TRBD1. Germline loops: CDR1 SGHDN, CDR2 FVKESK. The CDR3 spans 15 residues. J was trimmed by 5 bases and V by 3 bases; bases with no gene match: 8. CDR3: CASSQYTGGSNEQYF. Here the CDR3 DNA reads TGTGCCAGCAGCCAGTACACAGGGGGCTCTAACGAGCAGTACTTC. Filled out from reference TRBV14 and TRBJ2-7, the complete variable domain reads EAGVTQFPSHSVIEKGQTVTLRCDPISGHDNLYWYRRVMGKEIKFLLHFVKESKQDESGMPNNRFLAERTGGTYSTLKVQPAELEDSGVYFCASSQYTGGSNEQYFGPGTRLTVT.

This clonotype was counted a few times. The V call is TRBV7-9, the J call TRBJ2-7, with 12 bases lining up with TRBD2. CDR3 length: 16 residues. The V gene end was trimmed by 5 bases and the J gene end by 2 bases; junction bases not matched to a gene: 7. From germline, CDR1 is SEHNR and CDR2 FQNEAQ (reference sequence). As DNA, the CDR3 is TGTGCCAGCAGCCCCCGGACTAGCGGGGCGACCTACGAGCAGTACTTC. It yields the protein CASSPRTSGATYEQYF.

This sequence joins TRBV2 and TRBJ2-4; TRBD1 matches at 7 bases. The CDR3 spans 16 residues. From germline, CDR1 is SNHLY and CDR2 FYNNEI. Trimming at V came to 10 bases and at J to 4 bases, leaving 16 bases not matched to a gene. The CDR3 spells CATRVTRGREKNIQYF. As DNA, the CDR3 is TGTGCCACCCGAGTGACAAGGGGGCGCGAAAAAAACATTCAGTACTTC.

This clonotype came up many times. The chain joins TRBV12-3 or TRBV12-4 to TRBJ1-1, with D perhaps TRBD1 (5 bases). Trimming removed 11 bases at V and 5 bases at J, with 9 bases between. This CDR3 contains 10 residues. The CDR3 loop is CALGGTEAFF. CDR3 in DNA: TGTGCCTTGGGGGGGACTGAAGCTTTCTTT.

This clonotype was counted between two and nine times. The J gene is TRBJ1-2, the V gene TRBV7-8; D is perhaps TRBD1 (5 bases). Germline V gives CDR1 SGHVS, CDR2 FQNEAQ. This CDR3 region has 14 residues. With 1 base removed from V and 6 bases from J, the gap between germline ends came to 12 bases. CDR3 nucleotides: TGTGCCAGCAGCTTAGTCGTGGCAGGGAATGGCTACACCTTC. Its protein product is CASSLVVAGNGYTF.

This chain connects TRBV7-3 to TRBJ2-3; D is possibly TRBD1 or TRBD2 (6 bases each). CDR3 length: 15 amino acids. The germline CDR1 and CDR2 sequences are SGHTA and FQGTGA. Trimming cost V 5 bases and J 5 bases, with 17 bases left between them. The CDR3, as DNA: TGTGCCAGCAGCCCCCTAGGGGGAGGACGAGATACGCAGTATTTT. Its protein is CASSPLGGGRDTQYF.

This chain connects TRBV29-1 to TRBJ2-5, with 9 bases matching TRBD1. This CDR3 is 13 amino acids long. Germline V gives CDR1 SQVTM, CDR2 ANQGSEA. Losses at the gene ends were 6 bases for V and 4 bases for J; bases not matched to a gene: 6. The chain's CDR3 is CSVRDRVVETQYF. The DNA for the CDR3 is TGCAGCGTCCGGGACAGGGTGGTAGAGACCCAGTACTTC.